These 27 T cell receptor beta chains share one sample of origin, sequenced in a study of shared T cell receptors in the human thymus. Clones were sequenced by immunoSEQ multiplex PCR, and TCRdb holds only the in-frame ones, with some missing. The sample has more than 550,000 clones, roughly 86% seen once. This sample was also put to use in a study of human thymus T cells.

Sequencing was performed on thymocytes. The receptors were sampled from a boy under three years old with a congenital heart defect.

The genes are TRBV6-1 and TRBJ1-5; unclear D gene. From germline, CDR1 is MNHNS and CDR2 SASEGT. V was shortened by 1 base and J by 6 bases, with 7 bases between the two germline ends. This CDR3 contains 13 residues. CDR3 sequence reads: CASSEVERQPQHF. CDR3 in DNA: TGTGCCAGCAGTGAAGTAGAACGTCAGCCCCAGCATTTT.

This chain links TRBV4-1 with TRBJ1-5, with 8 bases aligning to TRBD1. CDR1 is MGHRA and CDR2 is YSYEKL in the germline V gene. V shed 3 bases, J shed 5 bases, and the junction held 6 bases outside the gene matches. CDR3 length: 15 amino acids. The DNA for the CDR3 is TGCGCCAGCAGCCAGCAGGACAGGGTGTATCAGCCCCAGCATTTT. It encodes CASSQQDRVYQPQHF.

V is TRBV27 and J is TRBJ1-5; 7 nucleotides line up with TRBD1. This CDR3 contains 14 residues. J was trimmed by 4 bases and V by 5 bases; bases with no gene match: 5. From germline, CDR1 is MNHEY and CDR2 SMNVEV (reference sequence). The CDR3 region is CASSLLQGNQPQHF. The CDR3 nucleotides read TGTGCCAGCAGTCTGCTACAGGGGAATCAGCCCCAGCATTTT.

Only one count was recorded for this clone. The gene calls are TRBV19 and TRBJ2-1, with no clear D. The V end lost 2 bases, the J end lost 0 bases, and 8 bases lay between the germline ends. CDR1 is LNHDA and CDR2 is SQIVND in the germline V gene (reference sequence). The CDR3 consists of 15 residues. CDR3 sequence (DNA): TGTGCCAGTAGTATACAGCGAAGCTCCTACAATGAGCAGTTCTTC. Residues: CASSIQRSSYNEQFF.

The J gene is TRBJ2-5, the V gene TRBV27; TRBD1 might be the D (7 bases). CDR1 and CDR2 (germline): MNHEY, SMNVEV (reference sequence). The CDR3 extends over 13 amino acids. V lost 6 bases and J 2 bases, leaving 10 bases between the germline ends. This chain's CDR3 is CASREGQQETQYF. Written as DNA, the CDR3 is TGTGCCAGCAGGGAGGGACAGCAAGAGACCCAGTACTTC.

The chain recombines TRBV5-6 with TRBJ2-7; possibly TRBD2 for D (5 bases). The germline V and J ends were trimmed by 5 bases and 9 bases, with 15 bases remaining between them. Per the germline V gene, CDR1 is SGHDT and CDR2 is YYEEEE. This CDR3 comprises 12 residues. The CDR3 region has the DNA TGTGCCAGCAGTAACGGCTTCCGGGGGCAGTACTTC. This encodes CASSNGFRGQYF.

The chain joins TRBV5-1 to TRBJ1-2, with D tentatively TRBD1 (6 bases). The CDR3 covers 14 residues. V shed 0 bases and J shed 8 bases, with 14 bases lying between them. CDR1 and CDR2 (germline): SGHRS, YFSETQ. The CDR3 sequence: CASSLDRAVRGYTF. As DNA, the CDR3 is TGCGCCAGCAGCTTGGACAGGGCTGTTCGAGGCTACACCTTC.

The chain joins TRBV4-1 to TRBJ2-7; 9 nucleotides match TRBD2. Germline CDR1 is MGHRA and CDR2 is YSYEKL. After removal of 4 bases from V and 0 bases from J, the junction contained 4 bases not matched to a gene. The CDR3 spans 15 residues. The CDR3 bases are TGCGCCAGCAGCCCTAGCGGGGTAAGCTCCTACGAGCAGTACTTC. This encodes CASSPSGVSSYEQYF.

The CDR3 nucleotides read TGTGCCAGCAGCGACCGGGACAGTACCTACGAGCAGTACTTC. Encoded protein: CASSDRDSTYEQYF. J is TRBJ2-7 and V is TRBV6-6, with 7 nucleotides matching TRBD1. CDR3 size: 14 residues. CDR1 and CDR2 (germline): MNHNY, SVGAGI (reference sequence). With V trimmed by 6 bases and J by 2 bases, 7 bases remained unmatched.

This chain connects TRBV5-1 to TRBJ2-1, with TRBD2 matching over 8 bases. Germline V CDR1 and CDR2: SGHRS, YFSETQ. This CDR3 contains 14 residues. V was clipped by 3 bases and J by 7 bases; unmatched bases: 6. The CDR3 region is CASSWVERGNEQFF. For the CDR3, the DNA is TGCGCCAGCAGCTGGGTCGAGCGGGGGAATGAGCAGTTCTTC.

The rearrangement joins TRBV10-2 to TRBJ2-7; 10 bases match TRBD1. CDR1 and CDR2 from the germline V gene are WSHSY and SAAADI. The V segment lost 5 bases and the J segment 3 bases; nucleotides outside the gene matches: 10. This CDR3 has 16 residues. CDR3 sequence: CASSKTYGQGDYEQYF. The CDR3 region has the DNA TGCGCCAGCAGTAAAACCTACGGACAGGGGGACTACGAGCAGTACTTC.

This rearrangement joins TRBV4-1 to TRBJ1-6; weak D call: TRBD1 (6 bases). This CDR3 region has 15 residues. Per germline, CDR1 MGHRA and CDR2 YSYEKL. Trimming left V 5 bases short and J 13 bases short, with 21 bases between. CDR3 loop: CASSSDRPLNTPLHF. For the CDR3, the DNA is TGCGCCAGCAGCTCTGACAGGCCCTTGAATACGCCCCTCCACTTT.

Turning to this clone: Other DNA sequences in this specimen translate into the identical CDR3. This sequence joins TRBV4-1 and TRBJ1-2, with D possibly matching TRBD1 (5 bases). CDR3 length: 16 amino acids. Germline V gene sequence: CDR1 MGHRA, CDR2 YSYEKL. The V and J ends lost 8 bases and 0 bases respectively, with 19 bases between them. This CDR3 reads CASSPRTGVSNYGYTF. CDR3 DNA: TGCGCCAGCTCGCCACGCACGGGGGTCTCTAACTATGGCTACACCTTC.

This chain links TRBV28 with TRBJ1-3, with 7 bases lining up with TRBD1. This CDR3 comprises 16 residues. Per the germline V gene, CDR1 is MDHEN and CDR2 is SYDVKM. Unmatched junction bases numbered 14, after V lost 4 bases and J lost 8 bases. The DNA for the CDR3 is TGTGCCAGCAGTTGTGGGGGACAGCCAACCGTGGACACCATATATTTT. It translates to CASSCGGQPTVDTIYF.

CDR3 nucleotide sequence: TGCGCCAGCAGCCAAGTATCCATAGACAGGGAGAACACTGAAGCTTTCTTT. This codes for CASSQVSIDRENTEAFF. The gene calls are TRBV4-1 and TRBJ1-1, with 7 bases matching TRBD1. The J segment lost 1 base and the V segment lost 1 base, leaving 9 bases of the junction unmatched. CDR3 length: 17 amino acids. Germline CDR1 MGHRA, CDR2 YSYEKL.

This clone was seen a few times. This chain uses TRBV27 with TRBJ2-3; D possibly corresponds to TRBD2 (5 bases). V lost 3 bases to trimming and J lost 0 bases, with 10 bases between them. This CDR3 is built from 15 residues. Germline V gives CDR1 MNHEY, CDR2 SMNVEV (reference sequence). The CDR3 bases are TGTGCCAGCAGTTTCTTCCGGACTAGCACAGATACGCAGTATTTT. It encodes CASSFFRTSTDTQYF.

The rearrangement joins TRBV6-5 to TRBJ1-2; D uncertain. This CDR3 has 14 amino acids. The V end lost 2 bases, the J end lost 4 bases, and 11 bases lay between the germline ends. The germline gives CDR1 MNHEY, CDR2 SVGAGI. The CDR3 region has the DNA TGTGCCAGCAGTTACGTCGGGGAAGGCTATGGCTACACCTTC. It codes for CASSYVGEGYGYTF.

This clone appeared once. The chain combines TRBV10-3 with TRBJ2-7; 8 positions agree with TRBD2. The trim removed 3 bases at V and 1 base at J, leaving 5 bases unmatched. This CDR3 has 15 residues. Germline V gene data show CDR1 as ENHRY and CDR2 as SYGVKD. The CDR3 DNA sequence: TGTGCCATCAGTGAATGGGAGCGGGAGTCCTACGAGCAGTACTTC. Amino acids: CAISEWERESYEQYF.

The V and J genes are TRBV6-6 and TRBJ2-1; no reliable D call. This CDR3 has 12 residues. Trimming removed 7 bases at V and 10 bases at J, with 14 bases between. In germline, CDR1 is MNHNY, CDR2 SVGAGI (reference sequence). CDR3 amino acids: CASMISRTEQFF. CDR3 nucleotides: TGTGCCAGCATGATTTCTAGAACGGAGCAGTTCTTC.

A few counts support this clone. The rearrangement links TRBV11-2 to TRBJ2-3; no reliable D call. Trimming pared 5 bases from V and 1 base from J, leaving 10 bases between. The CDR3 is 14 residues long. CDR1 SGHAT and CDR2 FQNNGV come from the germline V gene. CDR3: CASSRMLGTDTQYF. CDR3 in DNA: TGTGCCAGCAGCCGCATGTTAGGCACAGATACGCAGTATTTT.

This chain connects TRBV9 to TRBJ1-5, with 7 bases lining up with TRBD1. The CDR3 is 15 residues long. Germline V gene lookup returns CDR1 SGDLS and CDR2 YYNGEE. V trimming: 4 bases; J trimming: 4 bases; junction bases outside the gene matches: 8. The CDR3, as DNA: TGTGCCAGCAGCCCCTATGACAGGGAGAATCAGCCCCAGCATTTT. Its translation is CASSPYDRENQPQHF.

This sequence joins TRBV4-3 and TRBJ2-5; perhaps TRBD2 as D (5 bases). V dropped 0 bases and J dropped 0 bases, with 14 bases sitting between them. The V gene's germline CDR1 is LGHNA and CDR2 YSLEER. CDR3 length equals 17 residues. The CDR3 DNA sequence: TGCGCCAGCAGCCAAGATGTTAGTAGCGCGCACCAAGAGACCCAGTACTTC. Its translation is CASSQDVSSAHQETQYF.

The V call is TRBV5-6, the J call TRBJ1-2; a weak D match, TRBD1 (6 bases). V lost 1 base and J lost 2, with 15 bases in between. Looked up from germline, CDR1 is SGHDT and CDR2 is YYEEEE. The CDR3 spans 16 residues. CDR3 nucleotide sequence: TGTGCCAGCAGCTTGACACCAGGGGAAAGAAACTATGGCTACACCTTC. Translated: CASSLTPGERNYGYTF.

This clone has just a few counts. J is TRBJ1-3 and V is TRBV4-3; tentative D call: TRBD1 (6 bases). V was cut by 2 bases and J by 3 bases, with 8 bases left in between. The germline gives CDR1 LGHNA, CDR2 YSLEER. The CDR3 contains 14 residues. CDR3 nucleotides: TGCGCCAGCAGCCAAAGGACAGTTGGAAACACCATATATTTT. Residues: CASSQRTVGNTIYF.

The CDR3 reads CASSFKGAVLSYEQYF. In nucleotides, the CDR3 is TGTGCCAGCAGTTTCAAGGGGGCCGTCTTATCCTACGAGCAGTACTTC. This sequence joins TRBV28 and TRBJ2-7; 7 bases are shared with TRBD1. The V and J ends lost 3 bases and 1 base, in that order; junction bases with no gene match: 9. This CDR3 region has 16 residues. CDR1 is MDHEN and CDR2 is SYDVKM in the germline V gene.

The chain combines TRBV6-5 with TRBJ1-5, with TRBD1 identical over 9 bases. Losses at the gene ends were 2 bases for V and 5 bases for J; bases not matched to a gene: 7. The CDR3 length is 16 residues. Germline CDR1 is MNHEY and CDR2 is SVGAGI. CDR3 coding DNA: TGTGCCAGCAGTTACCGAGCAGACAGGGGGGATCAGCCCCAGCATTTT. It encodes CASSYRADRGDQPQHF.

The table lists this clone with a count of one. The chain employs TRBV7-8 and TRBJ2-1, with 7 bases lining up with TRBD1. This CDR3 contains 16 residues. V dropped 1 base and J dropped 3; count of bases not matched to a gene: 6. CDR1 is SGHVS and CDR2 is FQNEAQ in the germline V gene. DNA of the CDR3: TGTGCCAGCAGCTTAGATCGAGACAGGGACTACAATGAGCAGTTCTTC. Translation: CASSLDRDRDYNEQFF.